Listed below are T cell receptor beta chains from one sample, sequenced in a study of CD8+ T cells in alopecia areata. Using immunoSEQ multiplex PCR, the repertoire was profiled, and TCRdb retains in-frame clones only, with some absent. The data show around 270,000 clones, roughly 64% seen once. The specimen was CD4+ T cells sorted from blood, collected at week 24, from a patient treated with tofacitinib. The receptors were gathered from a human donor with alopecia areata. Each CDR3 is given with its conserved first and last residue. The D gene is left open where the match is weak. Clone size is not always given. Where it is, it says once, few, many or a class for expanded clones.

d_call	v_call	j_call	clone_size	cdr3_aa	cdr3_nt
-	TRBV10-3	TRBJ2-1	few	CATSDREVVQFF	TGTGCCACTTCAGACAGGGAGGTCGTGCAGTTCTTC
-	TRBV30	TRBJ1-4	-	CAGGQFNEKLFF	TGTGCCGGAGGACAGTTTAATGAAAAACTGTTTTTT
TRBD1	TRBV7-2	TRBJ1-1	once	CASSRPTATGGTEAFF	TGTGCCAGCAGCCGCCCGACGGCGACAGGGGGCACTGAAGCTTTCTTT
-	TRBV2	TRBJ2-7	-	CASRAGRGSYEQYF	TGTGCCAGCAGAGCAGGGAGGGGGTCCTACGAGCAGTACTTC
-	TRBV20-1	TRBJ2-7	-	CSASSQVAQYF	TGCAGTGCTAGTTCACAGGTCGCCCAGTACTTC
-	TRBV30	TRBJ1-5	once	CAWSSHRGPRATRPQHF	TGTGCCTGGAGTTCCCACCGGGGCCCCCGGGCTACTAGGCCCCAGCATTTT
TRBD1	TRBV30	TRBJ1-5	-	CAWDRGKIGQPQHF	TGTGCCTGGGACAGGGGGAAGATCGGGCAGCCCCAGCATTTT
-	TRBV11-3	TRBJ2-2	-	CASSLSTGELFF	TGTGCCAGCAGCTTAAGCACCGGGGAGCTGTTTTTT
-	TRBV7-3	TRBJ2-3	-	CASSATPKGDTQYF	TGTGCCAGCAGCGCCACTCCAAAGGGAGATACGCAGTATTTT
TRBD1	TRBV2	TRBJ2-1	-	CASSELGQGVNEQFF	TGTGCCAGCAGTGAACTGGGACAGGGCGTCAATGAGCAGTTCTTC
TRBD2	TRBV4-1	TRBJ2-1	-	CASSQLAGVGNEQFF	TGCGCCAGCAGCCAACTAGCGGGGGTTGGCAATGAGCAGTTCTTC
TRBD1	TRBV6-5	TRBJ1-1	-	CASTWADRVDTEAFF	TGTGCCAGCACCTGGGCCGACAGGGTTGACACTGAAGCTTTCTTT
-	TRBV29-1	TRBJ2-1	few	CSVERQHNEQFF	TGCAGCGTTGAACGACAGCACAATGAGCAGTTCTTC
TRBD2	TRBV4-1	TRBJ2-3	-	CASSHGAQRGATDTQYF	TGCGCCAGCAGCCATGGGGCCCAGCGGGGGGCCACAGATACGCAGTATTTT
TRBD1	TRBV4-1	TRBJ1-4	-	CASRSPGTVREKLFF	TGCGCCAGCAGGAGCCCCGGGACAGTTCGTGAAAAACTGTTTTTT
TRBD2	TRBV9	TRBJ2-7	-	CASSGGTSGTYEQYF	TGTGCCAGCAGCGGGGGGACTAGCGGGACCTACGAGCAGTACTTC
-	TRBV14	TRBJ1-6	few	CASSQVGSPLHF	TGTGCCAGCAGCCAAGTGGGTTCACCCCTCCACTTT
TRBD1	TRBV19	TRBJ1-2	once	CASRRTGDYGYTF	TGTGCCAGTAGAAGGACAGGGGACTATGGCTACACCTTC
TRBD2	TRBV30	TRBJ2-1	-	CAWNALAGNNEQFF	TGTGCCTGGAATGCACTAGCGGGTAACAATGAGCAGTTCTTC
-	TRBV30	TRBJ2-5	few	CAWSKTNEGTQYF	TGTGCCTGGTCTAAGACAAACGAGGGGACCCAGTACTTC
-	TRBV10-3	TRBJ2-3	-	CAISESGGKSTDTQYF	TGTGCCATCAGTGAGTCAGGGGGGAAGAGCACAGATACGCAGTATTTT
-	TRBV30	TRBJ2-7	-	CAWSVVREQYF	TGTGCCTGGAGTGTAGTCCGGGAGCAGTACTTC
-	TRBV7-2	TRBJ2-1	-	CASSPNGGAEQFF	TGTGCCAGCAGCCCTAACGGTGGGGCCGAGCAGTTCTTC
TRBD1	TRBV29-1	TRBJ2-5	-	CSVEKTGYKTQYF	TGCAGCGTTGAGAAGACAGGGTATAAGACCCAGTACTTC
TRBD1	TRBV7-8	TRBJ1-2	-	CASSLARTGGHGYTF	TGTGCCAGCAGCTTAGCGCGGACAGGGGGCCATGGCTACACCTTC
TRBD2	TRBV7-2	TRBJ2-3	-	CASSLVAGRTDTQYF	TGTGCCAGCAGCTTAGTAGCGGGGAGAACAGATACGCAGTATTTT
-	TRBV25-1	TRBJ1-1	-	CASSEFMGTEAFF	TGTGCCAGCAGTGAATTTATGGGGACTGAAGCTTTCTTT